This T cell receptor beta chain stems from a study of T cell changes during pregnancy in multiple sclerosis. CDR1 is SNHLY and CDR2 is FYNNEI in the germline V gene. The CDR3 has 13 residues. V dropped 8 bases and J dropped 2 bases, with 12 bases sitting between them. This clone showed up just once. Assay used: immunoSEQ multiplex PCR; TCRdb lists only in-frame clones, some missing. The sample includes about 74,000 clones, around nine tenths seen only once; the top ten take roughly 3.3%. The receptor was isolated from a female donor in good health, enrolled as a control in a pregnancy study. Sample: peripheral blood, taken after pregnancy. This rearrangement joins TRBV2 to TRBJ2-5; D may be TRBD1 (5 bases). The CDR3 nucleotides read TGTGCCAGCGGGGTAGACAGTCAAGAGACCCAGTACTTC. This encodes CASGVDSQETQYF.